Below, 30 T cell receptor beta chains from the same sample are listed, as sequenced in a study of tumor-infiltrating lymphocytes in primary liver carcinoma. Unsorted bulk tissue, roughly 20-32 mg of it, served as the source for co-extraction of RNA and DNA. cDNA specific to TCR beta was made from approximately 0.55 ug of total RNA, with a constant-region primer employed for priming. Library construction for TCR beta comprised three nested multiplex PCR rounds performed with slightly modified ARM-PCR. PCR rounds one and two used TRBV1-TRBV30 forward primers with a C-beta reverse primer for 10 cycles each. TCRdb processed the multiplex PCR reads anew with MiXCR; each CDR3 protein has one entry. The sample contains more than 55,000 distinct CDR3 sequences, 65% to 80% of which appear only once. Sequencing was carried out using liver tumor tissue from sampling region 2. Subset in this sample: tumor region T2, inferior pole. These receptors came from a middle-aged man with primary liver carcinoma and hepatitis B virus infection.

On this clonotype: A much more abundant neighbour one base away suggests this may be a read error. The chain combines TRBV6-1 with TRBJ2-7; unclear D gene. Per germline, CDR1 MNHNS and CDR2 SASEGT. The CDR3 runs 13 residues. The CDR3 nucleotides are TGTGCCAGCAGTGAATGGGTTTTCTACGAGCGGTACTTC. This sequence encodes CASSEWVFYERYF.

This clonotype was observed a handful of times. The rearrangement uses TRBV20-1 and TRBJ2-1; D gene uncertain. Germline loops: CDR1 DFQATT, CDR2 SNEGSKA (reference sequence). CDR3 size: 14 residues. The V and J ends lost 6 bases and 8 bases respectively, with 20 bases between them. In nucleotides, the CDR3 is TGCAGTGCAACCCTAGAAGCCATTGAGGATGAGCAGTTCTTC. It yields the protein CSATLEAIEDEQFF.

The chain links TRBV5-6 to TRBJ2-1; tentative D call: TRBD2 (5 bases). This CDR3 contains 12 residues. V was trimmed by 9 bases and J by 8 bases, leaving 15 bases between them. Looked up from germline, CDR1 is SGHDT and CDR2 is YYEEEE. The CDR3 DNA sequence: TGTGCCACTAGCTTGGAAGGAGATGAGCAGTTCTTC. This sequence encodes CATSLEGDEQFF.

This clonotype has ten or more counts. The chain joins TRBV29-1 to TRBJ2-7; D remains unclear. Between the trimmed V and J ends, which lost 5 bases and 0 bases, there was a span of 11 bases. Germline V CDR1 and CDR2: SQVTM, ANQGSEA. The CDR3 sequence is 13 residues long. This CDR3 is CSVFDLPSYEQYF. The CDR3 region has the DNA TGCAGCGTTTTCGACCTACCCTCCTACGAGCAGTACTTC.

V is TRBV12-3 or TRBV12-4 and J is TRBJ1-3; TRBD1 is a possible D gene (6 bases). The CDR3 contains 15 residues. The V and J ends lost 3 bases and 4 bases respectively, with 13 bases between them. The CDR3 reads CASSLGAATGNTIYF. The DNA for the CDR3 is TGTGCCAGCAGTTTGGGGGCAGCAACAGGAAACACCATATATTTT.

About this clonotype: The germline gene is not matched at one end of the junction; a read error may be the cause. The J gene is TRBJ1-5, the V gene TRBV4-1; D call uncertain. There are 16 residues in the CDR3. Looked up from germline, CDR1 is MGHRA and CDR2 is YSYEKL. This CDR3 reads CASSQAIGEGNQPQHF. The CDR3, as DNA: TGCGCCAGCAGCCAAGCTATTGGGGAGGGCAATCAACCCCAGCATTTT.

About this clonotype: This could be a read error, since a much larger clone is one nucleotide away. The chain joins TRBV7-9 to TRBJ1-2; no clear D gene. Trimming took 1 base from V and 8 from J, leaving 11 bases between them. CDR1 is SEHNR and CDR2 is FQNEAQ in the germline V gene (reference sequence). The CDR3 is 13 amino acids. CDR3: CASSLGIKRGYTF. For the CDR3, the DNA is TGTGCCAGCAGCTTAGGTATCAAAAGGGGCTACACCTTC.

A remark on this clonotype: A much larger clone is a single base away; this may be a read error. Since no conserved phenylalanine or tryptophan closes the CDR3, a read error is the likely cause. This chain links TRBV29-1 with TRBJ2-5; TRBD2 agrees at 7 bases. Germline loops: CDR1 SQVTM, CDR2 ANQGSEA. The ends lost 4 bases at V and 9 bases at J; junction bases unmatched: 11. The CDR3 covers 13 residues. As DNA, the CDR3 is TGCAGCGTTGGTGGGAGGGCCGCTGAGTCCCAGTACCAC. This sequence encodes CSVGGRAAESQYH.

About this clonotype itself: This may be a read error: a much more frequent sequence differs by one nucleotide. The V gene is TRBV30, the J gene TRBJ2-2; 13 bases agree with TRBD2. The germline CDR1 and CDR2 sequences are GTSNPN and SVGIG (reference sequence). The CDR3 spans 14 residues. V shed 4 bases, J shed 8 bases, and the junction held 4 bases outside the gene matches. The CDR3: CAWIRLAGGGELFF. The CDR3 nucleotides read TGTGCCTGGATCCGACTAGCGGGAGGTGGGGAGCTGTTTTTT.

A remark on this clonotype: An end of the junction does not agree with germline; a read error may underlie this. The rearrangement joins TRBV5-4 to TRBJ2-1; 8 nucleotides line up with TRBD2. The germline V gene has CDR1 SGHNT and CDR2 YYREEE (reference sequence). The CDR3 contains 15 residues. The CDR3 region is CASSTGLVGANEQFF. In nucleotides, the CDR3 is TGTGCCAGCAGCACGGGACTAGTGGGAGCCAATGAGCAATTCTTC.

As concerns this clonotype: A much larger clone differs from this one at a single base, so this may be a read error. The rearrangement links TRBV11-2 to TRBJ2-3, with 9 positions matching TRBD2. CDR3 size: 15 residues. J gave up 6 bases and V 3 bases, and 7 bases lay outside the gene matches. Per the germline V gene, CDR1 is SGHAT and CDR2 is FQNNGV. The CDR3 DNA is TGTGCCAGCAGCTTCGATGCGGGAGGGTATGATACGCAGTATTTT. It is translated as CASSFDAGGYDTQYF.

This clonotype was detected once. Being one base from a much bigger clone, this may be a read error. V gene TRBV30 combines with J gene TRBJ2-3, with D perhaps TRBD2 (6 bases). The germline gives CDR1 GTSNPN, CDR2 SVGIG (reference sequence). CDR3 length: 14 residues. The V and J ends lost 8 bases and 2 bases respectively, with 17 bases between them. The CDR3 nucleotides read TGTGCCCGCCGGTCAGCGGGCCCCACAGATACGCAGTATTTT. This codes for CARRSAGPTDTQYF.

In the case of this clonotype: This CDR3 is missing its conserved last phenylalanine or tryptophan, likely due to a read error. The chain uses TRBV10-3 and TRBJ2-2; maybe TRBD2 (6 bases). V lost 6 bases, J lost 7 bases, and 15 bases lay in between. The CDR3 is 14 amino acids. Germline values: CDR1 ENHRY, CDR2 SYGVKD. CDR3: CAIRGRDDIGELFS. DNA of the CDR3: TGTGCCATCAGGGGGCGGGACGACATCGGGGAGCTGTTTTCT.

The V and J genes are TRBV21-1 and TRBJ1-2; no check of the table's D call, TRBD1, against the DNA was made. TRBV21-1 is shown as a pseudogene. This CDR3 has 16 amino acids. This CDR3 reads CARSPHPGQENYGYTF. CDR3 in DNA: TGTGCCAGGAGCCCCCACCCCGGACAGGAGAACTATGGCTACACCTTC.

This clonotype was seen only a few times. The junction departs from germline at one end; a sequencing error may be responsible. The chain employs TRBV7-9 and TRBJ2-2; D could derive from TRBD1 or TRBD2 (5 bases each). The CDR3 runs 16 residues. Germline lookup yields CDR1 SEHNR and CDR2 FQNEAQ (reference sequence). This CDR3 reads CASSLVLQGWTGKLLF. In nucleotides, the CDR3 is TGTGCCAGCAGCTTAGTTCTTCAGGGTTGGACCGGGAAGCTGCTTTTT.

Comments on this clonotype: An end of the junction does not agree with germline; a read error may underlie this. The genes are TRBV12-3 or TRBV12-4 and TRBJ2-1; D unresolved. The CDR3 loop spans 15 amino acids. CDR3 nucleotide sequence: TGTGCCAGCATCTTACCGGGCGCGTCCTACAAAGAGCAGTTCTTC. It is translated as CASILPGASYKEQFF.

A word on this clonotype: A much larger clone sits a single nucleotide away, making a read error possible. CDR3 amino acids: CATSLYFRTGGDEQYF. Here the CDR3 DNA reads TGTGCCACCAGTTTATATTTTCGGACAGGGGGCGACGAGCAGTACTTC. This sequence joins TRBV28 and TRBJ2-7; 11 bases agree with TRBD1. The CDR3 is 16 amino acids. Germline CDR1 and CDR2: MDHEN and SYDVKM. Full variable domain (missing parts from reference TRBV28 and TRBJ2-7): DVKVTQSSRYLVKRTGEKVFLECVQDMDHENMFWYRQDPGLGLRLIYFSYDVKMKEKGDIPEGYSVSREKKERFSLILESASTNQTSMYLCATSLYFRTGGDEQYFGPGTRLTVT.

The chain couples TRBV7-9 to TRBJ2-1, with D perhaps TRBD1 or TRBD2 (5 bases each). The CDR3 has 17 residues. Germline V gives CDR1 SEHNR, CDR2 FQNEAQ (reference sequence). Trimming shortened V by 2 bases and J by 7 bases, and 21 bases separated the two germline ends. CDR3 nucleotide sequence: TGTGCCAGCAGCTTATCGTATGAGGGGCCTAAAACAAATGAGCAGTTCTTC. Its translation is CASSLSYEGPKTNEQFF.

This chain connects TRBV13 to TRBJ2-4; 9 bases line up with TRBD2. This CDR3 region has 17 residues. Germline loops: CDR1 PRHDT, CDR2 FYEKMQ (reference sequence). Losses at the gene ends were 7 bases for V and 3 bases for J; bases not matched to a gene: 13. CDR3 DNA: TGTGCCAGCACCGTAAGGACTAGCGACGTGGACAAAAACATTCAGTACTTC. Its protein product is CASTVRTSDVDKNIQYF.

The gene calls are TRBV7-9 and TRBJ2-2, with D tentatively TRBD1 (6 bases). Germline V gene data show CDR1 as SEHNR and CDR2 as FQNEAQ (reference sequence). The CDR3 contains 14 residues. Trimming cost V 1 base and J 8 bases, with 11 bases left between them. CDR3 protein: CASSLEGVDGELFF. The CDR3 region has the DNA TGTGCCAGCAGCTTAGAGGGGGTCGATGGGGAGCTGTTTTTT.

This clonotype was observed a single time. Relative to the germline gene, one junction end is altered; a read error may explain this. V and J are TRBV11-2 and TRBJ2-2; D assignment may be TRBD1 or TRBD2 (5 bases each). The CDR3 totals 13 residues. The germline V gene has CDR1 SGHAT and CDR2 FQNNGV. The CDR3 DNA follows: TGTGCCAGCAGCTTACCAGGGCTCGGGGAGCTGCTTTTT. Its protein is CASSLPGLGELLF.

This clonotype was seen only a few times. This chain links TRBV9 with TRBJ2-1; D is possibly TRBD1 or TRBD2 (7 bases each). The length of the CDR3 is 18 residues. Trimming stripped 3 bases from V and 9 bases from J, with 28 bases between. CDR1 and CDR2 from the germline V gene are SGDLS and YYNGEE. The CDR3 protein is CASSGGLMAGAWDSEQFF. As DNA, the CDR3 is TGTGCCAGCAGCGGGGGGTTGATGGCGGGAGCTTGGGACAGTGAGCAGTTCTTC.

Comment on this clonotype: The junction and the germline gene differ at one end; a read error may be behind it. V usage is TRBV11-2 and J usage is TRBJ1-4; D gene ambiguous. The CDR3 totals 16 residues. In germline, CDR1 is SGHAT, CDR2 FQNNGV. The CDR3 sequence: CASRKTPGGTDGKLLF. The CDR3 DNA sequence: TGTGCCAGCAGGAAGACTCCAGGAGGAACAGATGGAAAACTGTTATTT. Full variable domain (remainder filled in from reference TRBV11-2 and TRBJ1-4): EAGVAQSPRYKIIEKRQSVAFWCNPISGHATLYWYQQILGQGPKLLIQFQNNGVVDDSQLPKDRFSAERLKGVDSTLKIQPAKLEDSAVYLCASRKTPGGTDGKLLFGSGTQLSVL.

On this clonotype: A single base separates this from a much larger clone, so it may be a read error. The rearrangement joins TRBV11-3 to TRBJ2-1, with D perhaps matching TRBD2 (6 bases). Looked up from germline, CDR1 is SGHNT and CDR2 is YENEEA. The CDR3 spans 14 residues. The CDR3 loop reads CVSSLTSIIDEQFF. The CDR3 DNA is TGTGTCAGCAGCTTGACTAGTATTATCGATGAGCAGTTCTTC.

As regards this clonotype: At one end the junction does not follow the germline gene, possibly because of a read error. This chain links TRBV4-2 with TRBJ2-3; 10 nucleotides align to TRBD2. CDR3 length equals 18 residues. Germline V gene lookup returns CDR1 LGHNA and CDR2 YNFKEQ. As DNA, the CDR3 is TGTGCCAGCAGCCAAGTGGCGTTCCTAGCGGGAGTGACAGATACGCAATATTTT. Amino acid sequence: CASSQVAFLAGVTDTQYF.

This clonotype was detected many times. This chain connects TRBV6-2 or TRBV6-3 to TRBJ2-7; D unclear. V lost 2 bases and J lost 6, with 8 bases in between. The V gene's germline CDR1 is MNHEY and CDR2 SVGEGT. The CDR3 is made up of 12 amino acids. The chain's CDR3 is CASSYSMSEQYF. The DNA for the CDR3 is TGTGCCAGCAGTTACAGTATGAGCGAGCAGTACTTC.

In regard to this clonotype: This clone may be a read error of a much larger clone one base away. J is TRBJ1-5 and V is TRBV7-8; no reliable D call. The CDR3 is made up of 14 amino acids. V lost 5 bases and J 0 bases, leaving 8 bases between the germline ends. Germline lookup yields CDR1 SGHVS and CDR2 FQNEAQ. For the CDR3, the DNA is TGTGCCAGCAGCGACGGAAATAGCAATCAGCCCCAGCATTTT. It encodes CASSDGNSNQPQHF.

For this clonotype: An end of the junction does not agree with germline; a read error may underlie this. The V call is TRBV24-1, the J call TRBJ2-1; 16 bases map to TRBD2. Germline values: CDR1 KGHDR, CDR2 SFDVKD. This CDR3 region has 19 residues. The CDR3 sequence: CATSDSGLAGGSSYNEQFF. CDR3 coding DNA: TGTGCCACCAGTGACTCGGGACTAGCGGGAGGGAGCTCCTACAATGAGCAATTCTTC.

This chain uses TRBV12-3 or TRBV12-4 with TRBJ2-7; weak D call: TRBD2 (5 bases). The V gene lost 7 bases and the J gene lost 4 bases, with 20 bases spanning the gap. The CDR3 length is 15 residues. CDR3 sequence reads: CASNFGSGSSYEQYF. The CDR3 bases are TGTGCCAGCAATTTTGGTAGTGGGAGCTCTTACGAGCAGTACTTC.

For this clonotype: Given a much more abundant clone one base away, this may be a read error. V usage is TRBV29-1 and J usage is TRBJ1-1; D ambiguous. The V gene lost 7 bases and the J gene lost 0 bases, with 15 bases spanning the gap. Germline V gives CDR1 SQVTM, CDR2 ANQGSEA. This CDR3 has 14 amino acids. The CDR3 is CSASLGWMNTEAFF. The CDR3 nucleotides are TGCAGCGCCTCCCTGGGGTGGATGAACACTGAAGCTTTCTTT.